The present TCR beta chain was sequenced within a study of beta chain features in type 1 diabetes (dated by TCRdb to between 2017 and 2018). Looking at the study overall: Patients and healthy donors did not differ in mean age, gender distribution, total cell number or subset yield. In the study, TCRB repertoires of sorted circulating CD4+ T cell subsets from recently diagnosed type 1 diabetes patients were compared with those of matched healthy donors. Regulatory and stem cell-like memory subsets were isolated from only 8 patients and about 8 healthy donors, whereas naive and central memory subsets came from all 28 donors. Across all samples, approximately 100 million sorted cells were examined, and cell number per subset correlated strongly with RNA yield. Here is what the overall study found, with its caveats: Naive, central memory and regulatory TCRB repertoires appeared to be more alike among patients than among healthy donors. Type 1 diabetes patients showed a moderate but significant shortening of TCRB CDR3 length in all four CD4+ subsets. Patients with type 1 diabetes made fewer insertions and deleted more nucleotides at VDJ recombination sites, implying thymic rearrangement abnormalities. Because cDNA was sequenced instead of genomic DNA, activated cells with high expression could be over-represented, although the groups did not differ in activation or CD3 levels. Because the HLA sub-analyses included only small numbers of individuals, any influence of HLA type on TCRB rearrangement was left unresolved. PCR might favor shorter templates, but patient and control samples were amplified and corrected together, so any skew would affect both groups equally.

CDR1 and CDR2 are read off the germline V gene as SGHDT and YYEEEE. Trimmed from V: 4 bases; trimmed from J: 3 bases; junction bases lacking a gene match: 12. The CDR3 sequence holds 16 residues, the cysteine and phenylalanine included. The retained sequence is limited to the CDR3, 48 bases, with the frame set at the first base. The entire isolated RNA was reverse transcribed using the High Capacity cDNA Reverse Transcription Kit, and thus expressed TCRB transcripts were sequenced. Deep immunoSEQ sequencing was applied to naive, central memory and regulatory T cell samples, giving an average of about 3.7 million total reads per sample. Sorted cells were lysed in RLT buffer, and RNA was extracted using DNase-treated RNeasy Micro or Mini kits according to cell number. Each cell subset was processed separately to prevent cross-contamination, with patient and healthy donor samples processed together. The immunoSEQ multiplex PCR was used to amplify TCRB sequences from cDNA, yielding 87-bp fragments that span the CDR3 region. Sequencing of the amplicons was performed on the Illumina HiSeq platform. The paper's data handling went like this. Synthetic template baselines were used to correct PCR bias computationally, reads within Hamming distance 2 were collapsed, and singletons that could not be merged were discarded. By aligning reads against IMGT, V, D and J genes, CDR3 length, and insertions or deletions at six rearrangement sites were assigned. Within each subset, clonotype counts were normalized to sorted cell number, and only after that were true diversity and Gini coefficients computed with the tcR R package. Repertoire sharing was quantified using the overlap coefficient calculated on TCRB nucleotide sequences. Out-of-frame TCRB sequences from naive cells were analyzed as a proxy for the pre-selection repertoire. TCRdb's version of the immuneACCESS table is confined to in-frame rearrangements and falls short of the full clone set. An unresolved V gene accounts for under half of the shortfall where checked; the remainder is of unknown origin. V, J and clone size were drawn from that table, and D and trimming were deduced from the DNA. The sample profile shows hundreds of thousands of clones; less than 15% of them were found once. The top ten clonotypes cover around 0.026% of the sample.

From each donor, a single peripheral blood sample of 90 to 150 mL on average was drawn into heparinised tubes. Using a panel that included CD45RO, CCR7, CD25, CD127, CD95 and CD27, naive, central memory, regulatory and stem cell-like memory CD4+ T cells were sorted on a BD FACSAria II. Every sorted population had a purity above 98%. PBMCs were separated immediately by Lymphoprep density gradient centrifugation and were stained directly, without being cultured. So that batch effects would be minimized, each experiment stained and sorted samples in pairs, pairing one healthy donor with one patient. As regards this clone: The specificity of this receptor is unknown. Base qualities are not recorded, but no much larger clone differs from it by a single base.

The rearrangement joined TRBV5-6 to TRBJ1-2, with TRBD1 identical over 7 junction bases. The sample comprised naive CD4+ T cells from blood. The cell subset or site label of this sample denotes: true naive CD4+ T cells. The clonotype originates from a woman in her thirties or forties in good health. The sequenced DNA: TGTGCCAGCAGCCTTCCCGGACTTCAGGGGGACTATGGCTACACCTTC. This translates into CASSLPGLQGDYGYTF.